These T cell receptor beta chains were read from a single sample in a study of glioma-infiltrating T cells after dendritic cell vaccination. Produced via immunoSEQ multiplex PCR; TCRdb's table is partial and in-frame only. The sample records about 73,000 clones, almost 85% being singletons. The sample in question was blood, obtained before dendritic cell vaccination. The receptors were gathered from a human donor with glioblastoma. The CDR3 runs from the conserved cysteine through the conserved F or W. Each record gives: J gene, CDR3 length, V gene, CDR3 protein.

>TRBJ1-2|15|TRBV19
CASSKDRGRSYGYTF
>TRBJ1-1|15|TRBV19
CASSLRQGVYTEAFF
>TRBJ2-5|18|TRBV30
CAWSVKGQGAAGQETQYF
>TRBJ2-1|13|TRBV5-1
CASSLWQNNEQFF
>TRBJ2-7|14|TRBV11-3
CASSLAGGPYEQYF
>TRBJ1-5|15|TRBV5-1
CASSLNSYSNQPQHF
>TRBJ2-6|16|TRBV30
CAWSTGGVSGANVLTF
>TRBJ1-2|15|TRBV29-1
CSVVENHRTRNGYTF
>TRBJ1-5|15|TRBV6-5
CASSRIQGGNQPQHF
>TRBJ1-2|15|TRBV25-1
CASSEFGTGDRGYTF
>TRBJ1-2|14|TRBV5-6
CASSPGVGDYGYTF
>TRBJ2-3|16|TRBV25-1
CASSDQKAGATDTQYF
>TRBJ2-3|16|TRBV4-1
CASSQSGRAQTDTQYF
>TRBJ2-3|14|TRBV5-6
CASSRGSGRDTQYF
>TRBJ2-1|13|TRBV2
CASSEDVGNEQFF
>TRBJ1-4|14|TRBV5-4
CASSLGQGGEKLFF
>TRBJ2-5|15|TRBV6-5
CASSYGGRRSGTQYF
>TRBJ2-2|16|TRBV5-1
CASSLGVGRGTGELFF